This TCR beta chain was captured in a study of blood T cell repertoires in COVID-19. Overall study context: COVID-19 samples from acute and convalescent phases originated in the United States, Italy and Spain. PBMCs, B-cell-depleted T cells, or T cells provided the cDNA or gDNA that made up the material.

Authors' data handling: Estimates of nucleated cell counts were drawn from the amplification of reference gene primers. Data came from immunoSEQ multiplex PCR; TCRdb stores just in-frame clones and leaves some out. That table is the source of V, J and clone size, and D and trimming were worked out from the DNA. The sample lists 250,000 or so clones, about four fifths seen once, with about 4% in the top ten. Germline CDR1 is MNHNS and CDR2 is SASEGT. CDR3 size: 15 residues. V was pared by 2 bases and J by 8 bases, with 15 bases between. Sequencing used peripheral blood. The receptor was derived from a man aged 50-60 years with acute or convalescent COVID-19. This chain links TRBV6-1 with TRBJ1-4, with a weak D call TRBD1 (5 bases). The chain's CDR3 is CASSETQGKFEKLFF. CDR3 sequence (DNA): TGTGCCAGCAGTGAAACTCAGGGCAAATTCGAAAAACTGTTTTTT.